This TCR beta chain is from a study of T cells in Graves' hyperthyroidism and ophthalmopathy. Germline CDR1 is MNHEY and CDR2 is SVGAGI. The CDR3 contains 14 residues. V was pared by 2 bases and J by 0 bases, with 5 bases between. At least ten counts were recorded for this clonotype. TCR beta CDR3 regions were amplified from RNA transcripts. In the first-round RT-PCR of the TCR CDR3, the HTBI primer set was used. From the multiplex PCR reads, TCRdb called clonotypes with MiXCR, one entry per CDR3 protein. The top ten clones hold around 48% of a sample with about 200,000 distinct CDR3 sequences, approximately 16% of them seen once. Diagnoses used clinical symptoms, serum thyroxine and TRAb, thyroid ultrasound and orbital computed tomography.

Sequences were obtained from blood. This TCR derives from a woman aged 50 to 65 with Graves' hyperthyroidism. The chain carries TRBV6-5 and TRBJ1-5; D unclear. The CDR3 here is CASSYKPSNQPQHF. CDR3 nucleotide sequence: TGTGCCAGCAGTTACAAACCTAGCAATCAGCCCCAGCATTTT.